This T cell receptor beta chain was obtained from a study of early T cells in non-severe SARS-CoV-2 infection. For the study at large: With bulk RNA from unsorted whole blood as input, sequencing yielded unpaired chains. General study points: VDJdb-based matching was biased toward anti-spike CD8 responses and missed private and CD4 specificities.

The CDR3 has 15 amino acids. Germline V gene data show CDR1 as MNHNY and CDR2 as SVGAGI (reference sequence). V was trimmed by 7 bases and J by 5 bases, leaving 18 bases between them. This clonotype occurred a few times. No antigen is known for it. The library protocol tagged individual cDNA molecules with unique molecular identifiers. TCRdb processed the 5' RACE reads anew with MiXCR; each CDR3 protein has one entry. The table includes under 45,000 distinct CDR3 sequences, approximately 8% detected once. The rearrangement uses TRBV6-6 and TRBJ1-5, with D tentatively TRBD1 (5 bases). This receptor was identified in an adult who was a healthcare worker with PCR-confirmed SARS-CoV-2 infection or an uninfected control (not recorded which). Material: whole blood, obtained at baseline. Here the CDR3 reads CASMARGIQDQPQHF. The CDR3 nucleotides read TGTGCCAGCATGGCCCGGGGGATCCAAGATCAGCCCCAGCATTTT.